This TCR beta chain was sequenced during a study of blood T cells in healthy people across ages. Study-wide background: About one barcoded beta molecule per two T cells came from capture by template switching. Points from the study as a whole: It was held that diversity estimates obtained from one million T cells represented underestimates. Observed TCR beta diversity per million T cells went down as age went up. This fall followed a roughly linear course with age. Lack of knowledge of donor CMV status possibly confounded expanded clonotype changes.

Note on this clonotype: What it binds is unknown.

Trimming cost V 5 bases and J 4 bases; bases outside gene matches: 7. Germline CDR1 is SGHTA and CDR2 is FQGNSA. This CDR3 is built from 16 residues. It was with a sample-barcoded 5' primer and a J-beta primer mix that a second PCR of about 7 to 12 cycles was run. TCRdb reprocessed the 5' RACE reads with MiXCR, giving one entry per CDR3 protein. The data contain 800,000 or so distinct CDR3 sequences, approximately 67% of them singletons. The sequence was collected from a man aged 30 to 39 in good health. The source material was blood. The genes are TRBV7-2 and TRBJ2-3, with 12 positions matching TRBD2. CDR3 DNA: TGTGCCAGCAGCCGCGGACTAGCGGGGATTTCAGATACGCAGTATTTT. This sequence encodes CASSRGLAGISDTQYF.